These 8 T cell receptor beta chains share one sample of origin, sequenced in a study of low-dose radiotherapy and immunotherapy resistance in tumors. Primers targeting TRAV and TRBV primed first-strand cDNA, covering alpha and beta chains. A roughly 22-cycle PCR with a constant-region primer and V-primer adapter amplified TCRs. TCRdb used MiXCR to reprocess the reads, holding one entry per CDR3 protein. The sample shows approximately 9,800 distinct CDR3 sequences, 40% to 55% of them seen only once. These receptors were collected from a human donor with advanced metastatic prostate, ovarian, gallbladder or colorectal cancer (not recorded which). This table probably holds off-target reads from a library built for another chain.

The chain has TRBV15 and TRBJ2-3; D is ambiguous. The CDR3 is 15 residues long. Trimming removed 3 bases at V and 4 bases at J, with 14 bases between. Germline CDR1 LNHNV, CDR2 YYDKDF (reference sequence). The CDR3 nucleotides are TGTGCCACCAGCAGGTTCAGATCCTCCGCAGATACGCAGTATTTT. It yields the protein CATSRFRSSADTQYF.

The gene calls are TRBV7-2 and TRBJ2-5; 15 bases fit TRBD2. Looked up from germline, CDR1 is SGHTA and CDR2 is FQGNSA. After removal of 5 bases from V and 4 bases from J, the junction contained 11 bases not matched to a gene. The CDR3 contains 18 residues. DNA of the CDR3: TGTGCCAGCAGCAGAGGGACTAGCGGGAGGAGATCGGGAGAGACCCAGTACTTC. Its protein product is CASSRGTSGRRSGETQYF. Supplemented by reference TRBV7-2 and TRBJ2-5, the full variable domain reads GAGVSQSPSNKVTEKGKDVELRCDPISGHTALYWYRQSLGQGLEFLIYFQGNSAPDKSGLPSDRFSAERTGGSVSTLTIQRTQQEDSAVYLCASSRGTSGRRSGETQYFGPGTRLLVL.

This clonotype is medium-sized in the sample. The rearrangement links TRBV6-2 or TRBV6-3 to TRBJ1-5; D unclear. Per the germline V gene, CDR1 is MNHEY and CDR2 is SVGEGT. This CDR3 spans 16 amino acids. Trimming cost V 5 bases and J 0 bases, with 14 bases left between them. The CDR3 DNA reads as TGTGCCAGCAGTGTCCTCGACTATAATAGCAATCAGCCCCAGCATTTT. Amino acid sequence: CASSVLDYNSNQPQHF.

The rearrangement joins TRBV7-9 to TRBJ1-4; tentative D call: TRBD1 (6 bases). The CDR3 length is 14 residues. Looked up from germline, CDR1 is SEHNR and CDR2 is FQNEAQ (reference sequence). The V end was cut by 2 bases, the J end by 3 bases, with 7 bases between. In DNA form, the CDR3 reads TGTGCCAGCAGCTTACAGGGGCCTAATGAAAAACTGTTTTTT. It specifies CASSLQGPNEKLFF.

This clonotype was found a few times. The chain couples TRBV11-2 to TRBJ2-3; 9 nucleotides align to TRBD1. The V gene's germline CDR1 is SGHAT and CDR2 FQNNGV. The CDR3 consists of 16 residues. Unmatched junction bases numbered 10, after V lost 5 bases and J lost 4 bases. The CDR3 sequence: CASSLRGGQGSDTQYF. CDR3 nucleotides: TGTGCCAGCAGCCTTAGAGGGGGACAGGGATCAGATACGCAGTATTTT. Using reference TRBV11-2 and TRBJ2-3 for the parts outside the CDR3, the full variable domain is EAGVAQSPRYKIIEKRQSVAFWCNPISGHATLYWYQQILGQGPKLLIQFQNNGVVDDSQLPKDRFSAERLKGVDSTLKIQPAKLEDSAVYLCASSLRGGQGSDTQYFGPGTRLTVL.

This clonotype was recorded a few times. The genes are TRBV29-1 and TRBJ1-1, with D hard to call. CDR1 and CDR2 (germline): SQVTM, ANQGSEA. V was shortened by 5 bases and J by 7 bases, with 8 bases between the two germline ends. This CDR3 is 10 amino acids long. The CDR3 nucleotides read TGCAGCGTTTCCGTCCTTGAAGCTTTCTTT. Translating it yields CSVSVLEAFF.

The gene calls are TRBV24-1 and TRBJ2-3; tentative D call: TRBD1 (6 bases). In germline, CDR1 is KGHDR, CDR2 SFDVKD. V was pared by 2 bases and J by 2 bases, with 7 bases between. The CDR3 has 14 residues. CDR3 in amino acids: CATSDWGLTDTQYF. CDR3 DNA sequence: TGTGCCACCAGTGATTGGGGGCTCACAGATACGCAGTATTTT.

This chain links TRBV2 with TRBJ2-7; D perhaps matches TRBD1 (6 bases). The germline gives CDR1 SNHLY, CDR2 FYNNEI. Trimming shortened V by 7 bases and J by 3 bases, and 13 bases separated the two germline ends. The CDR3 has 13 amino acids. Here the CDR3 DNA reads TGTGCCAGCAAAAGGACAGAAGACTACGAGCAGTACTTC. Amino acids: CASKRTEDYEQYF.